The 32 T cell receptor beta chains in this list originate from one sample, sequenced in a study of T cells after yellow fever vaccination. From the 5' RACE reads, TCRdb called clonotypes with MiXCR, one entry per CDR3 protein. The data contain approximately 120,000 distinct CDR3 sequences, about 7% of them singletons. The specimen comprised CD4+ T cells sorted from PBMCs, sampled less than 11 days after the first yellow fever vaccination. These receptors originate from a man between 18 and 35 years old who received the YFV17D yellow fever vaccine.

The rearrangement uses TRBV6-5 and TRBJ1-5, with a weak D call TRBD1 (5 bases). The V end was cut by 3 bases, the J end by 4 bases, with 10 bases between. The germline V gene has CDR1 MNHEY and CDR2 SVGAGI. This CDR3 region has 14 residues. CDR3 sequence (DNA): TGTGCCAGCAGTTATGGGGGGGGGAATCAGCCCCAGCATTTT. It encodes CASSYGGGNQPQHF.

In its sample, this clonotype was seen a few times. The chain carries TRBV19 and TRBJ2-2; the D gene is possibly TRBD1 (6 bases). This CDR3 spans 14 amino acids. Trimming left V 5 bases short and J 8 bases short, with 15 bases between. Germline-derived CDR1 and CDR2 are LNHDA and SQIVND (reference sequence). The CDR3 loop is CASSPMGAIGELFF. The CDR3 nucleotides are TGTGCCAGTAGTCCCATGGGGGCCATTGGGGAGCTGTTTTTT.

The table lists this clonotype with many counts. The J gene is TRBJ2-2, the V gene TRBV24-1; 12 nucleotides match TRBD1. The CDR3 extends over 17 amino acids. CDR1 and CDR2 from the germline V gene are KGHDR and SFDVKD. V was clipped by 4 bases and J by 4 bases; unmatched bases: 6. The chain's CDR3 is CATSDLGQGASTGELFF. The CDR3 DNA follows: TGTGCCACCAGTGACCTGGGACAGGGGGCGAGCACCGGGGAGCTGTTTTTT.

Notes on this clonotype: One base away lies a much larger clone, so this may be a sequencing read error. The chain recombines TRBV5-5 with TRBJ2-3; 10 bases are a match to TRBD2. CDR1 is SGHKS and CDR2 is YYEKEE in the germline V gene (reference sequence). The CDR3 spans 16 residues. DNA of the CDR3: TGTGACAGCAGCATCCGGGGACTAGCGTTAACAGATACGCAGTATTTT. Translated, it gives CDSSIRGLALTDTQYF.

As for this clonotype: Possible read error: a much larger clone is one base away. The V call is TRBV7-2, the J call TRBJ2-7; D remains ambiguous. The CDR3 is 13 amino acids. The germline V gene has CDR1 SGHTA and CDR2 FQGNSA. CDR3 sequence: CASSFKISYEQNF. The DNA of the CDR3 is TGTGCCAGCAGCTTCAAGATTTCCTACGAGCAGAACTTC.

The chain employs TRBV7-8 and TRBJ2-7, with TRBD1 as a possible D gene (5 bases). V was pared by 1 base and J by 5 bases, with 12 bases between. The CDR3 runs to 14 residues. Germline V gene sequence: CDR1 SGHVS, CDR2 FQNEAQ. The CDR3 protein is CASSLGQGSHEQYV. The CDR3 DNA reads as TGTGCCAGCAGCTTAGGGCAGGGTTCCCACGAGCAGTACGTC.

This clonotype was observed many times. The chain employs TRBV6-5 and TRBJ1-2; a possible D gene is TRBD1 (5 bases). The CDR3 covers 14 residues. Germline CDR1 and CDR2: MNHEY and SVGAGI. V was shortened by 3 bases and J by 2 bases, with 10 bases between the two germline ends. CDR3 DNA sequence: TGTGCCAGCAGTTATGGAGGGGTCAACTATGGCTACACCTTC. It specifies CASSYGGVNYGYTF.

This clonotype was found many times. This chain connects TRBV7-9 to TRBJ2-2; TRBD2 aligns across 10 bases. The length of the CDR3 is 15 residues. Germline V gene lookup returns CDR1 SEHNR and CDR2 FQNEAQ (reference sequence). The J segment lost 7 bases and the V segment lost 4 bases, leaving 6 bases of the junction unmatched. The CDR3 region has the DNA TGTGCCAGCAGCTCCCCTAGCGGGGGAAACGGGGAGCTGTTTTTT. This translates into CASSSPSGGNGELFF.

Only one count was recorded for this clonotype. At one of its ends the junction is not consistent with the germline gene, which may arise from a read error. This rearrangement joins TRBV11-3 to TRBJ2-3; D may be TRBD2 (5 bases). Looked up from germline, CDR1 is SGHNT and CDR2 is YENEEA. The CDR3 totals 14 residues. CDR3 in amino acids: CASSFGPSTDTHYF. The CDR3 DNA reads as TGTGCCAGCAGCTTTGGGCCTAGCACAGATACGCACTATTTT.

V gene TRBV6-1 combines with J gene TRBJ2-5, with D perhaps TRBD1 or TRBD2 (6 bases each). V lost 2 bases to trimming and J lost 9 bases, with 19 bases between them. The CDR3 runs 15 residues. In germline, CDR1 is MNHNS, CDR2 SASEGT. As DNA, the CDR3 is TGTGCCAGCAGTGAACAGGGGTTATCTTCGGGGGCCCAGTACTTC. It codes for CASSEQGLSSGAQYF.

This clonotype was recorded at least ten times. The J gene is TRBJ1-4, the V gene TRBV28, with 8 bases aligning to TRBD1. The CDR3 contains 12 residues. Losses at the gene ends were 6 bases for V and 12 bases for J; bases not matched to a gene: 6. Germline loops: CDR1 MDHEN, CDR2 SYDVKM. DNA for the CDR3: TGTGCCAGCAGCCTCGGACAGGGCGAACTGTTTTTT. The encoded protein is CASSLGQGELFF.

This clonotype was observed at least ten times. The J gene is TRBJ1-2, the V gene TRBV20-1; D possibly corresponds to TRBD1 (6 bases). The length of the CDR3 is 16 residues. Per the germline V gene, CDR1 is DFQATT and CDR2 is SNEGSKA (reference sequence). V gave up 6 bases and J gave up 0 bases, with 20 bases separating them. This CDR3 is CSARSPTRGANYGYTF. The CDR3 DNA reads TGCAGTGCCCGTAGCCCGACAAGGGGGGCTAACTATGGCTACACCTTC.

This clonotype was seen repeatedly, ten times or more. V and J are TRBV11-2 and TRBJ2-3; TRBD2 matches at 14 bases. Per the germline V gene, CDR1 is SGHAT and CDR2 is FQNNGV. The ends lost 3 bases at V and 0 bases at J; junction bases unmatched: 11. The CDR3 covers 20 residues. CDR3 in DNA: TGTGCCAGCAGCTTTACCCCCAGGACTAGCGGGGGGCCCAGCACAGATACGCAGTATTTT. It codes for CASSFTPRTSGGPSTDTQYF.

This clonotype has a count of ten or more. The chain has TRBV5-1 and TRBJ2-7; D is perhaps TRBD2 (5 bases). V shed 3 bases and J shed 2 bases, with 21 bases lying between them. The germline V gene encodes CDR1 SGHRS and CDR2 YFSETQ. The CDR3 is 17 residues long. CDR3 sequence: CASSSLPRASGTYEQYF. CDR3 DNA sequence: TGCGCCAGCAGCTCCCTCCCTCGGGCTTCGGGGACCTACGAGCAGTACTTC.

This clonotype has at least ten counts. The chain couples TRBV5-6 to TRBJ1-1; 7 bases are a match to TRBD1. From germline, CDR1 is SGHDT and CDR2 YYEEEE. V dropped 2 bases and J dropped 8; count of bases not matched to a gene: 3. This CDR3 comprises 12 residues. DNA of the CDR3: TGTGCCAGCAGCTTACAGGGGCCCGAAGCTTTCTTT. This gives the protein CASSLQGPEAFF. The whole variable domain, filled in from reference TRBV5-6 and TRBJ1-1, reads DAGVTQSPTHLIKTRGQQVTLRCSPKSGHDTVSWYQQALGQGPQFIFQYYEEEERQRGNFPDRFSGHQFPNYSSELNVNALLLGDSALYLCASSLQGPEAFFGQGTRLTVV.

This clonotype was counted at least ten times. V usage is TRBV5-1 and J usage is TRBJ1-1; no clear D. The CDR3 contains 14 residues. Trimming cost V 1 base and J 0 bases, with 7 bases left between them. CDR1 is SGHRS and CDR2 is YFSETQ in the germline V gene. The CDR3: CASSLFQMNTEAFF. CDR3 nucleotides: TGCGCCAGCAGCTTGTTTCAGATGAACACTGAAGCTTTCTTT.

Ten or more counts support this clonotype. The chain has TRBV7-2 and TRBJ2-4; 9 nucleotides line up with TRBD2. V was pared by 1 base and J by 8 bases, with 6 bases of the junction left unmatched. The CDR3 runs to 15 residues. CDR1 SGHTA and CDR2 FQGNSA come from the germline V gene. CDR3 residues: CASSLVAGAGDIQYF. The CDR3 DNA reads as TGTGCCAGCAGCTTAGTAGCGGGGGCTGGAGACATTCAGTACTTC.

This clonotype was observed at least ten times. The J gene is TRBJ2-1, the V gene TRBV7-2; no reliable D call. V dropped 3 bases and J dropped 6 bases, with 9 bases sitting between them. CDR3 size: 13 residues. Germline V gene lookup returns CDR1 SGHTA and CDR2 FQGNSA. The CDR3 bases are TGTGCCAGCAGCTTGGGCAGGCTCAATGAGCAGTTCTTC. Protein sequence: CASSLGRLNEQFF.

This clonotype was seen more than once but under ten times. The chain employs TRBV6-6 and TRBJ1-1; tentative D call: TRBD1 (5 bases). Germline CDR1 and CDR2: MNHNY and SVGAGI (reference sequence). The CDR3 consists of 13 residues. Trimming stripped 6 bases from V and 7 bases from J, with 15 bases between. CDR3 in amino acids: CASSTDTPDEAFF. The CDR3, as DNA: TGTGCCAGCAGCACGGACACCCCAGATGAAGCTTTCTTT.

Ten or more counts support this clonotype. The chain is built from TRBV28 and TRBJ1-6; TRBD1 agrees at 8 bases. V dropped 6 bases and J dropped 9; count of bases not matched to a gene: 7. Germline CDR1 and CDR2: MDHEN and SYDVKM. The CDR3 is 14 residues long. The CDR3 region is CASSKGQGGSPLHF. The CDR3 DNA reads as TGTGCCAGCAGCAAAGGACAGGGCGGTTCACCCCTCCACTTT. Filled out from reference TRBV28 and TRBJ1-6, the complete variable domain reads DVKVTQSSRYLVKRTGEKVFLECVQDMDHENMFWYRQDPGLGLRLIYFSYDVKMKEKGDIPEGYSVSREKKERFSLILESASTNQTSMYLCASSKGQGGSPLHFGNGTRLTVT.

Concerning this clonotype: This may stem from a read error, because a much larger clone lies one nucleotide away. The J gene is TRBJ2-1, the V gene TRBV28; D is uncertain. V was pared by 6 bases and J by 6 bases, with 12 bases between. Germline V gene lookup returns CDR1 MDHEN and CDR2 SYDVKM. This CDR3 has 13 residues. The CDR3 loop reads CASRRWMVNEQFF. CDR3 DNA sequence: TGTGCCAGCAGACGTTGGATGGTCAATGAGCAGTTCTTC.

This clonotype was seen many times. This chain links TRBV11-2 with TRBJ2-4; D might be TRBD1 (5 bases). CDR3 length: 14 amino acids. Trimming removed 1 base from V and 8 bases from J, with 12 bases in between. In germline, CDR1 is SGHAT, CDR2 FQNNGV. CDR3 DNA sequence: TGTGCCAGCAGCTTAGCCCCGACAGTCTACATTCAGTACTTC. It codes for CASSLAPTVYIQYF.

This clonotype appeared a few times. The V call is TRBV12-5, the J call TRBJ1-5; 10 bases are a match to TRBD1. This CDR3 contains 16 residues. Germline values: CDR1 LGHNT, CDR2 FRNRAP. V was clipped by 1 base and J by 3 bases; unmatched bases: 3. CDR3 in DNA: TGTGCTAGTGGTTTGGGGACAGGGGGGTACAATCAGCCCCAGCATTTT. Residues: CASGLGTGGYNQPQHF.

This clonotype appeared many times. The chain is built from TRBV12-3 or TRBV12-4 and TRBJ2-1; D uncertain. The CDR3 loop spans 13 amino acids. V lost 8 bases and J lost 9, with 17 bases in between. The CDR3 nucleotides are TGTGCCAGCGGTAGTTACAGAATCGGTGAGCAGTTCTTC. This gives the protein CASGSYRIGEQFF.

This clonotype showed up many times. This sequence joins TRBV24-1 and TRBJ2-2; tentatively, D is TRBD2 (6 bases). The CDR3 length is 14 residues. V was clipped by 9 bases and J by 1 base, with 11 bases between them. The germline CDR1 and CDR2 sequences are KGHDR and SFDVKD. Written as DNA, the CDR3 is TGTGCCACCGGGGGGTCAATGAACACCGGGGAGCTGTTTTTT. Translation: CATGGSMNTGELFF.

Ten or more counts support this clonotype. For the CDR3, the DNA is TGTGCCAGCAGCTCACCAAGGGGGCTAGGGGGAAGCACAGATACGCAGTATTTT. Its protein is CASSSPRGLGGSTDTQYF. This sequence joins TRBV7-3 and TRBJ2-3; 7 bases agree with TRBD1. The CDR3 totals 18 residues. Germline CDR1 SGHTA, CDR2 FQGTGA. J lost 0 bases, V lost 4 bases, and 13 bases had no gene match.

This clonotype was counted many times. This chain links TRBV29-1 with TRBJ2-2, with 9 bases aligning to TRBD1. The CDR3 has 13 amino acids. J gave up 6 bases and V 4 bases, and 3 bases lay outside the gene matches. CDR1 is SQVTM and CDR2 is ANQGSEA in the germline V gene. In DNA form, the CDR3 reads TGCAGCGTTGGGGGACAGGGCGCCGGGGAGCTGTTTTTT. This codes for CSVGGQGAGELFF.

This clonotype was counted many times. V is TRBV19 and J is TRBJ2-2; D remains ambiguous. The CDR3 totals 13 residues. Trimming pared 7 bases from V and 6 bases from J, leaving 12 bases between. Per the germline V gene, CDR1 is LNHDA and CDR2 is SQIVND (reference sequence). The CDR3 DNA reads as TGTGCCAGTACGGTCATCGGGTCCGGGGAGCTGTTTTTT. Translating it yields CASTVIGSGELFF.

This clonotype was recorded at least ten times. The chain combines TRBV5-1 with TRBJ2-5, with TRBD2 matching over 13 bases. This CDR3 is 15 amino acids long. Germline V lookup: CDR1 SGHRS, CDR2 YFSETQ. J gave up 3 bases and V 4 bases, and 3 bases lay outside the gene matches. In DNA, the CDR3 is TGCGCCAGCAGCAGAGGGACTAGCGGGGAAGAGACCCAGTACTTC. Its protein product is CASSRGTSGEETQYF.

This clonotype was found many times. The rearrangement links TRBV21-1 to TRBJ2-5; the table's D gene call, TRBD1, was not cross checked with the DNA. TRBV21-1 is described as a pseudogene. CDR3 length: 13 amino acids. CDR3 in amino acids: CAVRQGGCETQYF. DNA of the CDR3: TGTGCCGTTCGACAGGGGGGATGCGAGACCCAGTACTTC.

This clonotype was found many times. The rearrangement uses TRBV23-1 and TRBJ2-3; maybe TRBD1 (6 bases). TRBV23-1 has ORF status, its function being uncertain. This CDR3 region has 16 residues. V lost 7 bases and J lost 6, with 23 bases in between. CDR3 nucleotides: TGCGCCAGCACGGTTTTGTGGGCAGGGGAACATGATACGCAGTATTTT. This encodes CASTVLWAGEHDTQYF.

Many counts were recorded for this clonotype. The V gene is TRBV7-2, the J gene TRBJ2-1, with 9 nucleotides matching TRBD2. The CDR3 is made up of 16 amino acids. The germline CDR1 and CDR2 sequences are SGHTA and FQGNSA. With V trimmed by 1 base and J by 6 bases, 7 bases remained unmatched. The CDR3 spells CASSLGARGGINEQFF. The CDR3 coding sequence is TGTGCCAGCAGCTTAGGGGCGCGGGGGGGCATCAATGAGCAGTTCTTC. The entire variable domain, with the rest obtained from reference TRBV7-2 and TRBJ2-1, is as follows: GAGVSQSPSNKVTEKGKDVELRCDPISGHTALYWYRQSLGQGLEFLIYFQGNSAPDKSGLPSDRFSAERTGGSVSTLTIQRTQQEDSAVYLCASSLGARGGINEQFFGPGTRLTVL.